This T cell receptor beta chain came from a study of blood T cell repertoires in COVID-19. Turning to the study itself: COVID-19 samples from acute and convalescent phases originated in the United States, Italy and Spain. T cells, B-cell-depleted T cells, or PBMCs supplied cDNA or gDNA.

Unmatched junction bases numbered 13, after V lost 3 bases and J lost 7 bases. The CDR3 is 18 amino acids. CDR1 and CDR2 (germline): ENHRY, SYGVKD. Using immunoSEQ multiplex PCR, the repertoire was profiled, and TCRdb retains in-frame clones only, with some absent. The sample lists about 380,000 clones, 88% seen once, with around 1.2% in the top ten. Cohort assignment relied on participant-reported clinical history. Symptom resolution, clearance, or two negative PCRs marked donors in Cohort 3 as recovered. This clonotype was sampled from a woman aged 18-29 years who had recovered from COVID-19. The rearrangement uses TRBV10-3 and TRBJ2-3; 13 nucleotides line up with TRBD2. The sequenced sample was PBMCs or T cells enriched from blood (not recorded which). As DNA, the CDR3 is TGTGCCATCAGTGAAGGACTAGCGGGGGACCAGCGGGGGAATACGCAGTATTTT. Translation: CAISEGLAGDQRGNTQYF.